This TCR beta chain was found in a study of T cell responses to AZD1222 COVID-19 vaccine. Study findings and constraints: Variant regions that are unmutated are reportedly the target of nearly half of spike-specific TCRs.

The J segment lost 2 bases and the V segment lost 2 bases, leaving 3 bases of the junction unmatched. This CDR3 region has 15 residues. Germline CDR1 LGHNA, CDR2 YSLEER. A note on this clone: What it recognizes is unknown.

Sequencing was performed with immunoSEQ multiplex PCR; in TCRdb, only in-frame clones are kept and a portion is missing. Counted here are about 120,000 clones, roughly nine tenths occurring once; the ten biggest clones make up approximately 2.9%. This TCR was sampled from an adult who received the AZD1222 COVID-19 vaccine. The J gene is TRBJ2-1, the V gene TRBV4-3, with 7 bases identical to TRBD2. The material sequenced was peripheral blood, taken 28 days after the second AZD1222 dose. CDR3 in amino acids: CASSQTGGTYNEQFF. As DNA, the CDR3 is TGCGCCAGCAGCCAAACGGGGGGTACCTACAATGAGCAGTTCTTC.